This entry describes one T cell receptor (beta chain). Its antigen is not identified. Reverse transcription of 0.5 to 1 ug RNA used random hexamers. TCRdb used MiXCR to reprocess the immunoSEQ multiplex PCR reads, holding one entry per CDR3 protein. The sample consists of 200,000 or so distinct CDR3 sequences, approximately 95% of them appearing once. This sample was included in a study of CD8 T cells in Susac syndrome. In the study overall: The sequenced Susac syndrome patients included more than five who had clinically active disease and 8 or 9 who were in remission. Whole-study findings and limits: Individuals included in the TCR sequencing and HLA analysis were acknowledged by the study to be relatively few in number.

FACS enriched CD8+ TEMRA cells, while bulk CD8+ and CD4+ were negatively isolated. V shed 4 bases and J shed 1 base, with 1 base lying between them. This CDR3 spans 11 amino acids. Germline V gene sequence: CDR1 SGHAT, CDR2 FQNNGV. Sample: CD8+ T cells from PBMCs. The chain links TRBV11-2 to TRBJ1-1; D gene ambiguous. The TCR originated in a human donor with Susac syndrome. In DNA form, the CDR3 reads TGTGCCAGCAGCTGGAACACTGAAGCTTTCTTT. Its translation is CASSWNTEAFF. The full variable domain, with the rest looked up from reference TRBV11-2 and TRBJ1-1, is EAGVAQSPRYKIIEKRQSVAFWCNPISGHATLYWYQQILGQGPKLLIQFQNNGVVDDSQLPKDRFSAERLKGVDSTLKIQPAKLEDSAVYLCASSWNTEAFFGQGTRLTVV.